Below, 27 T cell receptor beta chains from the same sample are listed, as sequenced in a study of cytotoxic CD8 clonotypes in ibrutinib-treated CLL. Measured with immunoSEQ multiplex PCR; TCRdb has only the in-frame clones, and not every one. This table holds 12,000 to 15,000 clones, around 60% found once. Sample: PBMCs, taken before ibrutinib treatment. The receptors originated from a human donor with chronic lymphocytic leukemia.

J is TRBJ1-6 and V is TRBV7-9; tentatively, D is TRBD1 (5 bases). V was trimmed by 2 bases and J by 6 bases, leaving 8 bases between them. The CDR3 has 14 amino acids. CDR1 is SEHNR and CDR2 is FQNEAQ in the germline V gene (reference sequence). The DNA of the CDR3 is TGTGCCAGCAGCTTACAGGGAGCTAATTCACCCCTCCACTTT. Residues: CASSLQGANSPLHF.

This sequence joins TRBV19 and TRBJ1-2; 7 bases line up with TRBD1. This CDR3 is built from 17 residues. The germline CDR1 and CDR2 sequences are LNHDA and SQIVND (reference sequence). Losses at the gene ends were 3 bases for V and 4 bases for J; bases not matched to a gene: 14. The CDR3: CASSIRRDRARAYGYTF. The CDR3 DNA reads TGTGCCAGTAGTATCCGACGAGACAGGGCCAGAGCCTATGGCTACACCTTC.

The CDR3: CASSLGEVAAEKLFF. The CDR3 DNA reads TGTGCCAGCAGCTTGGGCGAGGTGGCAGCAGAAAAACTGTTTTTT. The rearrangement joins TRBV5-4 to TRBJ1-4; the D is unclear. CDR1 is SGHNT, CDR2 YYREEE, per germline (reference sequence). This CDR3 is 15 amino acids long. Trimming removed 0 bases from V and 8 bases from J, with 14 bases in between.

By frequency in the sample, this clone is large. The DNA for the CDR3 is TGTGCCAGCAGTTCTCCCTATGGGGGAGGGGGCTTGGAAGCTTTCTTT. Translation: CASSSPYGGGGLEAFF. V and J are TRBV27 and TRBJ1-1; 7 positions match TRBD1. This CDR3 comprises 16 residues. Trimming took 4 bases from V and 8 from J; bases not matched to a gene: 16. Germline values: CDR1 MNHEY, CDR2 SMNVEV (reference sequence).

The chain carries TRBV5-6 and TRBJ1-2, with D unresolved. The V end was cut by 3 bases, the J end by 5 bases, with 8 bases between. Germline CDR1 SGHDT, CDR2 YYEEEE. This CDR3 is 12 amino acids long. This CDR3 is CASSSQRYGYTF. The CDR3 DNA is TGTGCCAGCAGCTCCCAGCGGTATGGCTACACCTTC.

This chain's CDR3 is CASSWKGGPGNTIYF. The CDR3 DNA is TGTGCCAGCAGCTGGAAGGGGGGCCCTGGAAACACCATATATTTT. This sequence joins TRBV5-4 and TRBJ1-3; D is perhaps TRBD1 (6 bases). The CDR3 sequence is 15 residues long. Germline CDR1 and CDR2: SGHNT and YYREEE (reference sequence). With 3 bases removed from V and 2 bases from J, the gap between germline ends came to 12 bases.

V usage is TRBV5-1 and J usage is TRBJ2-7, with 7 bases aligning to TRBD1. Germline CDR1 and CDR2: SGHRS and YFSETQ. The CDR3 has 15 residues. J lost 2 bases, V lost 4 bases, and 9 bases had no gene match. DNA for the CDR3: TGCGCCAGCAGCGTAACAGGGGCTACGACCTACGAGCAGTACTTC. This encodes CASSVTGATTYEQYF.

The V and J genes are TRBV7-9 and TRBJ2-1; TRBD2 agrees at 12 bases. This CDR3 region has 14 residues. CDR1 and CDR2 (germline): SEHNR, FQNEAQ (reference sequence). V dropped 10 bases and J dropped 5; count of bases not matched to a gene: 6. This chain's CDR3 is CAIRTSGGHNEQFF. The CDR3 region has the DNA TGTGCCATCAGAACTAGCGGGGGGCACAATGAGCAGTTCTTC.

The rearrangement joins TRBV5-1 to TRBJ2-1; TRBD2 matches 11 bases. With V trimmed by 1 base and J by 6 bases, 3 bases remained unmatched. Germline V lookup: CDR1 SGHRS, CDR2 YFSETQ. This CDR3 is 15 amino acids long. CDR3: CASSLLAGGTNEQFF. DNA of the CDR3: TGCGCCAGCAGCTTGCTAGCGGGGGGCACCAATGAGCAGTTCTTC.

This clone was detected only a few times. This sequence joins TRBV29-1 and TRBJ1-2, with 9 bases matching TRBD1. The CDR3 spans 16 residues. The trim removed 1 base at V and 3 bases at J, leaving 9 bases unmatched. CDR1 is SQVTM, CDR2 ANQGSEA, per germline. As DNA, the CDR3 is TGCAGCGTTGAAGTGGTTACAGGGGGCGCATACTATGGCTACACCTTC. Translation: CSVEVVTGGAYYGYTF.

The rearrangement uses TRBV7-2 and TRBJ1-2; D is uncertain. The CDR3 extends over 16 amino acids. From germline, CDR1 is SGHTA and CDR2 FQGNSA. Trimming removed 5 bases at V and 1 base at J, with 17 bases between. CDR3 DNA sequence: TGTGCCAGCAGCCTATACCCGGATCCCCTTAACTATGGCTACACCTTC. Its protein product is CASSLYPDPLNYGYTF.

This clone showed up just a few times. The V gene is TRBV10-1, the J gene TRBJ2-3, with no clear D. Germline CDR1 reads WNHNN; CDR2 reads SYGVQD (reference sequence). Trimming took off 7 bases at V and 0 bases at J, with 11 bases between the two ends. This CDR3 has 14 amino acids. The CDR3 DNA reads TGCGCCAGCATGGCTGAGATTAGCACAGATACGCAGTATTTT. Its translation is CASMAEISTDTQYF.

This clone has just a few counts. This chain uses TRBV19 with TRBJ1-5, with 7 positions matching TRBD1. Germline V lookup: CDR1 LNHDA, CDR2 SQIVND (reference sequence). The trim removed 6 bases at V and 0 bases at J, leaving 5 bases unmatched. The CDR3 spans 15 residues. For the CDR3, the DNA is TGTGCCAGTAGGCCCGACAGGGTTAGCAATCAGCCCCAGCATTTT. It translates to CASRPDRVSNQPQHF.

This clone was detected only a few times. The CDR3 protein is CASSLVGLAGAEQYF. As DNA, the CDR3 is TGTGCCAGCAGTCTTGTGGGACTAGCGGGGGCCGAGCAGTACTTC. The chain has TRBV5-4 and TRBJ2-7, with 14 bases fitting TRBD2. The J segment lost 6 bases and the V segment lost 5 bases, leaving 7 bases of the junction unmatched. CDR1 and CDR2 from the germline V gene are SGHNT and YYREEE (reference sequence). This CDR3 is built from 15 residues.

The gene calls are TRBV10-3 and TRBJ1-1; D not resolved. CDR3 length equals 13 residues. Germline lookup yields CDR1 ENHRY and CDR2 SYGVKD. Trimming cost V 11 bases and J 1 base, with 14 bases left between them. The CDR3 is CAAHPPGNTEAFF. CDR3 in DNA: TGTGCCGCACACCCCCCAGGGAACACTGAAGCTTTCTTT.

The CDR3 region has the DNA TGTGCCAGCAGCCGAGACAGATCCTACGAGCAGTACTTC. It specifies CASSRDRSYEQYF. The chain uses TRBV5-6 and TRBJ2-7, with a possible D match to TRBD1 (5 bases). The CDR3 runs 13 residues. The V gene's germline CDR1 is SGHDT and CDR2 YYEEEE. V lost 4 bases and J 1 base, leaving 9 bases between the germline ends. The full variable domain, completed using reference TRBV5-6 and TRBJ2-7, is DAGVTQSPTHLIKTRGQQVTLRCSPKSGHDTVSWYQQALGQGPQFIFQYYEEEERQRGNFPDRFSGHQFPNYSSELNVNALLLGDSALYLCASSRDRSYEQYFGPGTRLTVT.

This clone was detected only a few times. The chain recombines TRBV29-1 with TRBJ1-2; D may be TRBD1 (5 bases). CDR3 size: 13 residues. Germline V lookup: CDR1 SQVTM, CDR2 ANQGSEA. V lost 6 bases, J lost 4 bases, and 15 bases lay in between. In nucleotides, the CDR3 is TGCAGCGTAACACCGTCAGGGTCCTATGGCTACACCTTC. Its protein product is CSVTPSGSYGYTF. Together with reference TRBV29-1 and TRBJ1-2, the CDR3 gives the full variable domain: SAVISQKPSRDICQRGTSLTIQCQVDSQVTMMFWYRQQPGQSLTLIATANQGSEATYESGFVIDKFPISRPNLTFSTLTVSNMSPEDSSIYLCSVTPSGSYGYTFGSGTRLTVV.

The chain recombines TRBV29-1 with TRBJ2-7, with TRBD1 identical over 7 bases. Germline V gives CDR1 SQVTM, CDR2 ANQGSEA. Trimming removed 7 bases from V and 4 bases from J; junction bases left unmatched: 4. The CDR3 contains 11 residues. The CDR3 DNA reads TGCAGCGCTCAGACAGGGTACGAGCAGTACTTC. This translates into CSAQTGYEQYF.

The chain links TRBV5-4 to TRBJ2-2; D possibly uses TRBD1 or TRBD2 (6 bases each). V was clipped by 5 bases and J by 3 bases, with 11 bases between them. The germline gives CDR1 SGHNT, CDR2 YYREEE (reference sequence). The CDR3 is 14 residues long. The CDR3 nucleotides read TGTGCCAGCAGGCAAAGGGGGGACACCGGGGAGCTGTTTTTT. Translation gives CASRQRGDTGELFF. The full variable domain, in which reference TRBV5-4 and TRBJ2-2 provide the parts outside the CDR3, is ETGVTQSPTHLIKTRGQQVTLRCSSQSGHNTVSWYQQALGQGPQFIFQYYREEENGRGNFPPRFSGLQFPNYSSELNVNALELDDSALYLCASRQRGDTGELFFGEGSRLTVL.

A few counts support this clone. The chain couples TRBV10-3 to TRBJ2-7; D remains unclear. The CDR3 is made up of 16 amino acids. Germline V gene data show CDR1 as ENHRY and CDR2 as SYGVKD. V lost 0 bases and J lost 0, with 12 bases in between. As DNA, the CDR3 is TGTGCCATCAGTGAGTCGTCGTCCCGCTCCTCCTACGAGCAGTACTTC. Protein sequence: CAISESSSRSSYEQYF.

This clone was seen a single time. This chain joins TRBV29-1 and TRBJ1-1; 7 positions agree with TRBD1. Unmatched junction bases numbered 5, after V lost 5 bases and J lost 5 bases. The CDR3 contains 12 residues. From germline, CDR1 is SQVTM and CDR2 ANQGSEA. The chain's CDR3 is CSVRQGWTEAFF. In DNA, the CDR3 is TGCAGCGTTCGACAGGGATGGACTGAAGCTTTCTTT. Drawing the rest from reference TRBV29-1 and TRBJ1-1, the complete variable domain is SAVISQKPSRDICQRGTSLTIQCQVDSQVTMMFWYRQQPGQSLTLIATANQGSEATYESGFVIDKFPISRPNLTFSTLTVSNMSPEDSSIYLCSVRQGWTEAFFGQGTRLTVV.

V usage is TRBV12-2 and J usage is TRBJ2-3; TRBD1, the table's D call, lacks a check against the DNA. TRBV12-2 is reported as a pseudogene. The CDR3 has 16 amino acids. CDR3 sequence reads: CASRLLSAGASDTQYF. CDR3 coding DNA: TGTGCAAGTCGCTTATTGTCTGCAGGGGCTTCGGATACGCAGTATTTT.

This clone was counted only a few times. The chain carries TRBV29-1 and TRBJ2-7, with D perhaps given as TRBD1 or TRBD2 (5 bases each). This CDR3 comprises 15 residues. CDR1 is SQVTM, CDR2 ANQGSEA, per germline. V lost 4 bases and J lost 5, with 21 bases in between. The CDR3 DNA reads as TGCAGCGTTGTTCCGGGACGGCGCTCGGGGAACGAGCAGTACTTC. Amino acids: CSVVPGRRSGNEQYF.

CDR3 DNA: TGTGCCAGCAGCGTGACTCGGGCGAACGAGCAGTACTTC. Its translation: CASSVTRANEQYF. This chain joins TRBV14 and TRBJ2-7; no clear D. The CDR3 covers 13 residues. Germline V gene lookup returns CDR1 SGHDN and CDR2 FVKESK. The V end lost 5 bases, the J end lost 5 bases, and 13 bases lay between the germline ends.

The chain joins TRBV11-2 to TRBJ1-6; TRBD1 aligns across 11 bases. V lost 5 bases and J lost 9; bases outside the gene matches: 6. Germline CDR1 is SGHAT and CDR2 is FQNNGV. This CDR3 region has 15 residues. For the CDR3, the DNA is TGTGCCAGCAGCCCGGACAGGGGGCATAGTTCACCCCTCCACTTT. It is translated as CASSPDRGHSSPLHF.

This chain uses TRBV18 with TRBJ1-4; no clear D. With 5 bases removed from V and 0 bases from J, the gap between germline ends came to 10 bases. There are 15 residues in the CDR3. CDR1 and CDR2 (germline): KGHSH, LQKENI. CDR3 coding DNA: TGTGCCAGCTCAAGCCAGTCTACAACTAATGAAAAACTGTTTTTT. This translates into CASSSQSTTNEKLFF. The full variable domain, with the rest looked up from reference TRBV18 and TRBJ1-4, is NAGVMQNPRHLVRRRGQEARLRCSPMKGHSHVYWYRQLPEEGLKFMVYLQKENIIDESGMPKERFSAEFPKEGPSILRIQQVVRGDSAAYFCASSSQSTTNEKLFFGSGTQLSVL.

This sequence joins TRBV5-1 and TRBJ1-2; 7 bases are a match to TRBD1. The junction had 10 bases not matched to a gene; V was cut back by 4 bases and J by 4 bases. This CDR3 spans 15 amino acids. The germline V gene has CDR1 SGHRS and CDR2 YFSETQ. The CDR3 DNA reads TGCGCCAGCAGCCTCCGACAGGGTTTAGGCTATGGCTACACCTTC. Translation gives CASSLRQGLGYGYTF. The entire variable domain, with the rest obtained from reference TRBV5-1 and TRBJ1-2, is as follows: KAGVTQTPRYLIKTRGQQVTLSCSPISGHRSVSWYQQTPGQGLQFLFEYFSETQRNKGNFPGRFSGRQFSNSRSEMNVSTLELGDSALYLCASSLRQGLGYGYTFGSGTRLTVV.